Below are 21 T cell receptor beta chains sequenced from a single sample in a study of identical twins. A single record per CDR3 protein comes from TCRdb applying MiXCR to the 5' RACE reads. There are some 690,000 distinct CDR3 sequences in the sample; approximately 21% occur only once, and about 4.5% lies in the top ten. This sample also belongs to another study, concerning T cells expressing NK-cell markers.

Sequencing was performed on PBMCs. These receptors were taken from a woman younger than 35 in good health.

The chain has TRBV5-1 and TRBJ2-3; 10 bases match TRBD2. The CDR3 length is 15 residues. The germline V gene has CDR1 SGHRS and CDR2 YFSETQ. J gave up 4 bases and V 4 bases, and 6 bases lay outside the gene matches. DNA for the CDR3: TGCGCCAGCAGCGCGGCGCTAGCGGGAGCAGATACGCAGTATTTT. Translating it yields CASSAALAGADTQYF.

In this sample, this clonotype turned up a few times. In DNA form, the CDR3 reads TGTGCCACCAGGTGGGACCATTCGGATCTCTCCTACAATGAGCAGTTCTTC. It specifies CATRWDHSDLSYNEQFF. The chain links TRBV10-3 to TRBJ2-1; D is tentatively TRBD1 or TRBD2 (5 bases each). The CDR3 is made up of 17 amino acids. Per the germline V gene, CDR1 is ENHRY and CDR2 is SYGVKD. With 10 bases removed from V and 0 bases from J, the gap between germline ends came to 22 bases.

This clonotype was detected only a few times. V usage is TRBV20-1 and J usage is TRBJ1-2, with D unresolved. CDR3 length equals 10 residues. CDR1 and CDR2 (germline): DFQATT, SNEGSKA (reference sequence). Trimming stripped 4 bases from V and 4 bases from J, with 4 bases between. In DNA, the CDR3 is TGCAGTGCTAAAGTCTATGGCTACACCTTC. It codes for CSAKVYGYTF.

This rearrangement joins TRBV20-1 to TRBJ2-7, with D perhaps matching TRBD2 (5 bases). CDR3 length equals 11 residues. Germline-derived CDR1 and CDR2 are DFQATT and SNEGSKA (reference sequence). The CDR3 loop is CSVAFAYEQYF. CDR3 in DNA: TGCAGCGTAGCGTTTGCCTACGAGCAGTACTTC.

The chain couples TRBV20-1 to TRBJ1-6, with a weak D call TRBD1 (5 bases). With 5 bases removed from V and 9 bases from J, the gap between germline ends came to 17 bases. Per germline, CDR1 DFQATT and CDR2 SNEGSKA (reference sequence). This CDR3 has 14 amino acids. CDR3 protein: CSAGGSVGSSPLHF. CDR3 bases: TGCAGTGCTGGGGGGTCGGTTGGTAGTTCACCCCTCCACTTT.

This clonotype was observed a few times. The gene calls are TRBV20-1 and TRBJ1-2, with TRBD1 matching 8 bases. Germline V gene sequence: CDR1 DFQATT, CDR2 SNEGSKA (reference sequence). The CDR3 runs to 13 residues. V trimming: 5 bases; J trimming: 0 bases; junction bases outside the gene matches: 2. The CDR3 sequence: CSASDRANYGYTF. CDR3 DNA sequence: TGCAGTGCTTCGGACAGGGCTAACTATGGCTACACCTTC.

The chain uses TRBV4-3 and TRBJ1-2; TRBD1 matches at 7 bases. The junction had 6 bases not matched to a gene; V was cut back by 0 bases and J by 8 bases. Germline-derived CDR1 and CDR2 are LGHNA and YSLEER. The CDR3 sequence is 14 residues long. The CDR3 loop is CASSQETGWTGYTF. Written as DNA, the CDR3 is TGCGCCAGCAGCCAAGAGACAGGGTGGACGGGCTACACCTTC.

V usage is TRBV6-5 and J usage is TRBJ1-4; D is unresolved. The CDR3 loop spans 15 amino acids. The germline V and J ends were trimmed by 2 bases and 8 bases, with 15 bases remaining between them. Looked up from germline, CDR1 is MNHEY and CDR2 is SVGAGI. This CDR3 is CASSYVGGGREKLFF. CDR3 DNA sequence: TGTGCCAGCAGTTACGTCGGCGGAGGTCGCGAAAAACTGTTTTTT.

This chain connects TRBV12-3 or TRBV12-4 to TRBJ2-1; 13 bases agree with TRBD2. This CDR3 comprises 18 residues. Trimming at V came to 10 bases and at J to 0 bases, leaving 12 bases not matched to a gene. In DNA, the CDR3 is TGTGCCACCGCGTACCCGACTAGCGGGAGGCCCTCCTACAATGAGCAGTTCTTC. Its translation: CATAYPTSGRPSYNEQFF.

This clonotype occurred a few times. This sequence joins TRBV2 and TRBJ2-3; TRBD2 matches at 9 bases. The junction had 1 base not matched to a gene; V was cut back by 6 bases and J by 6 bases. CDR3 length equals 12 residues. In germline, CDR1 is SNHLY, CDR2 FYNNEI. The CDR3 is CASRLAGDTQYF. The CDR3 DNA reads TGTGCCAGCAGGCTAGCGGGGGATACGCAGTATTTT.

This clonotype showed up just a few times. This chain connects TRBV9 to TRBJ2-2; no reliable D call. Germline CDR1 SGDLS, CDR2 YYNGEE. The CDR3 contains 13 residues. Trimming shortened V by 0 bases and J by 4 bases, and 4 bases separated the two germline ends. The CDR3 reads CASSVEVTGELFF. CDR3 nucleotides: TGTGCCAGCAGCGTAGAAGTCACCGGGGAGCTGTTTTTT.

This clonotype occurred many times. This chain links TRBV20-1 with TRBJ1-1; 10 nucleotides line up with TRBD1. The CDR3 is 13 amino acids. The germline V gene has CDR1 DFQATT and CDR2 SNEGSKA (reference sequence). V was pared by 6 bases and J by 6 bases, with 7 bases of the junction left unmatched. In DNA form, the CDR3 reads TGCAGTGCCGAACGGGACAGGGGTTCTGAAGCTTTCTTT. It codes for CSAERDRGSEAFF.

This clonotype has only a few counts. The V and J genes are TRBV2 and TRBJ2-1; D is ambiguous. The CDR3 has 11 amino acids. Germline V gives CDR1 SNHLY, CDR2 FYNNEI. Trimming took 4 bases from V and 9 from J, leaving 7 bases between them. The CDR3 protein is CASSGVVEQFF. The DNA for the CDR3 is TGTGCCAGCAGTGGGGTGGTTGAGCAGTTCTTC. The whole variable domain, remainder taken from reference TRBV2 and TRBJ2-1, is EPEVTQTPSHQVTQMGQEVILRCVPISNHLYFYWYRQILGQKVEFLVSFYNNEISEKSEIFDDQFSVERPDGSNFTLKIRSTKLEDSAMYFCASSGVVEQFFGPGTRLTVL.

This chain uses TRBV5-1 with TRBJ2-2; 9 nucleotides align to TRBD2. Germline-derived CDR1 and CDR2 are SGHRS and YFSETQ. The CDR3 totals 13 residues. Trimming cost V 9 bases and J 5 bases; bases outside gene matches: 5. The CDR3 loop is CATRLAATGELFF. The CDR3 region has the DNA TGCGCCACGCGACTAGCGGCTACCGGGGAGCTGTTTTTT.

This clonotype was recorded a few times. J is TRBJ2-1 and V is TRBV10-2; TRBD2 matches at 8 bases. This CDR3 region has 16 residues. Germline V lookup: CDR1 WSHSY, CDR2 SAAADI. J gave up 5 bases and V 2 bases, and 8 bases lay outside the gene matches. The CDR3 protein is CASSEQSSGHHNEQFF. The CDR3 DNA sequence: TGCGCCAGCAGTGAGCAGTCTAGCGGGCACCACAATGAGCAGTTCTTC.

This clonotype was seen ten or more times. This sequence joins TRBV5-1 and TRBJ2-1, with D hard to call. V dropped 1 base and J dropped 6 bases, with 14 bases sitting between them. The CDR3 extends over 15 amino acids. Germline CDR1 and CDR2: SGHRS and YFSETQ. CDR3 sequence (DNA): TGCGCCAGCAGCTTGCAGGCAGCTATTTCCAATGAGCAGTTCTTC. Translation: CASSLQAAISNEQFF.

This clonotype was detected a few times. The chain is built from TRBV12-3 or TRBV12-4 and TRBJ2-4, with D unclear. Trimming shortened V by 3 bases and J by 11 bases, and 11 bases separated the two germline ends. CDR3 length: 12 amino acids. Here the CDR3 reads CASSFGQDLQYF. In DNA form, the CDR3 reads TGTGCCAGCAGTTTCGGGCAGGATCTTCAGTACTTC.

This clonotype showed up just a few times. The chain uses TRBV5-1 and TRBJ1-2, with TRBD1 matching 8 bases. Looked up from germline, CDR1 is SGHRS and CDR2 is YFSETQ. Unmatched junction bases numbered 10, after V lost 4 bases and J lost 5 bases. The length of the CDR3 is 15 residues. CDR3 sequence (DNA): TGCGCCAGCAGCGGACGGACAGGGTTGCGGTATGGCTACACCTTC. Its translation is CASSGRTGLRYGYTF. The variable domain in full, with the rest retrieved from reference TRBV5-1 and TRBJ1-2, is KAGVTQTPRYLIKTRGQQVTLSCSPISGHRSVSWYQQTPGQGLQFLFEYFSETQRNKGNFPGRFSGRQFSNSRSEMNVSTLELGDSALYLCASSGRTGLRYGYTFGSGTRLTVV.

This clonotype was recorded a few times. The genes are TRBV9 and TRBJ2-4; 10 positions agree with TRBD1. The CDR3 is 16 amino acids. Germline V CDR1 and CDR2: SGDLS, YYNGEE. The V segment lost 1 base and the J segment 7 bases; nucleotides outside the gene matches: 8. The CDR3 DNA reads as TGTGCCAGCAGCGTAACGACAGGGGGCGCGGGGAACATTCAGTACTTC. Its translation is CASSVTTGGAGNIQYF. Full variable domain (rest looked up from reference TRBV9 and TRBJ2-4): DSGVTQTPKHLITATGQRVTLRCSPRSGDLSVYWYQQSLDQGLQFLIQYYNGEERAKGNILERFSAQQFPDLHSELNLSSLELGDSALYFCASSVTTGGAGNIQYFGAGTRLSVL.

The genes are TRBV9 and TRBJ2-7, with D perhaps being TRBD1 or TRBD2 (5 bases each). Germline CDR1 SGDLS, CDR2 YYNGEE. The CDR3 totals 16 residues. Trimming took 4 bases from V and 4 from J, leaving 21 bases between them. The CDR3 reads CASSIGVGESGYEQYF. In DNA form, the CDR3 reads TGTGCCAGCAGCATAGGGGTGGGGGAGTCGGGATACGAGCAGTACTTC.

This clonotype has more than one count but fewer than ten. The chain employs TRBV29-1 and TRBJ1-1, with TRBD1 identical over 10 bases. The CDR3 contains 13 residues. The germline CDR1 and CDR2 sequences are SQVTM and ANQGSEA. V gave up 8 bases and J gave up 5 bases; unmatched junction bases: 8. The CDR3 loop reads CSIWDRGGTEAFF. The CDR3 region has the DNA TGCAGCATATGGGACAGGGGAGGGACTGAAGCTTTCTTT.